These 26 T cell receptor beta chains were all obtained from the same sample, sequenced in a study of blood T cell repertoires in COVID-19. Clones were read by immunoSEQ multiplex PCR, and TCRdb kept only the in-frame ones, dropping some. The sample lists 350,000 or so clones, 85% to 90% seen once, with 1% in the top ten. The sequenced material came from PBMCs or T cells enriched from blood (not recorded which). The source is a woman aged 25 to 39 who had been exposed to COVID-19.

The V and J genes are TRBV20-1 and TRBJ2-7; 7 bases fit TRBD2. V trimming: 6 bases; J trimming: 3 bases; junction bases outside the gene matches: 2. The CDR3 consists of 11 residues. Germline lookup yields CDR1 DFQATT and CDR2 SNEGSKA (reference sequence). The CDR3 sequence is CSARDYYEQYF. The CDR3 region has the DNA TGCAGTGCCCGGGACTACTACGAGCAGTACTTC.

This clone was seen more than once but under ten times. The rearrangement joins TRBV15 to TRBJ1-5; 9 positions match TRBD1. This CDR3 contains 18 residues. Trimming took 1 base from V and 2 from J; bases not matched to a gene: 9. Germline CDR1 reads LNHNV; CDR2 reads YYDKDF (reference sequence). This CDR3 reads CATSRGLWDRAGNQPQHF. CDR3 bases: TGTGCCACCAGCAGAGGGCTCTGGGACAGGGCCGGCAATCAGCCCCAGCATTTT.

This rearrangement joins TRBV19 to TRBJ1-5; D may be TRBD1 (6 bases). The ends were cut back, 6 bases at V and 5 bases at J, with 17 bases in the middle. The germline CDR1 and CDR2 sequences are LNHDA and SQIVND (reference sequence). CDR3 length: 15 amino acids. CDR3 residues: CASSLPDRSHQPQHF. The CDR3, as DNA: TGTGCCAGTAGCCTACCAGACAGGTCACATCAGCCCCAGCATTTT.

This clone was observed a single time. V gene TRBV30 combines with J gene TRBJ2-7; perhaps TRBD1 as D (6 bases). The CDR3 runs to 13 residues. V gave up 5 bases and J gave up 4 bases, with 15 bases separating them. CDR1 and CDR2 (germline): GTSNPN, SVGIG (reference sequence). CDR3 coding DNA: TGTGCCTGGGGACAGTGGGCCTATTACGAGCAGTACTTC. It codes for CAWGQWAYYEQYF.

The V call is TRBV18, the J call TRBJ2-3; D gene ambiguous. The length of the CDR3 is 13 residues. The germline V and J ends were trimmed by 6 bases and 0 bases, with 7 bases remaining between them. Germline CDR1 is KGHSH and CDR2 is LQKENI. The CDR3 bases are TGTGCCAGCTCCAGCGTCAGCACAGATACGCAGTATTTT. It encodes CASSSVSTDTQYF.

The chain is built from TRBV14 and TRBJ2-2; 8 bases fit TRBD2. The CDR3 has 16 amino acids. Germline V lookup: CDR1 SGHDN, CDR2 FVKESK. The J segment lost 2 bases and the V segment lost 2 bases, leaving 4 bases of the junction unmatched. The CDR3 coding sequence is TGTGCCAGCAGCCAATCAGCGGGAGTTAACACCGGGGAGCTGTTTTTT. Protein sequence: CASSQSAGVNTGELFF. Drawing the rest from reference TRBV14 and TRBJ2-2, the complete variable domain is EAGVTQFPSHSVIEKGQTVTLRCDPISGHDNLYWYRRVMGKEIKFLLHFVKESKQDESGMPNNRFLAERTGGTYSTLKVQPAELEDSGVYFCASSQSAGVNTGELFFGEGSRLTVL.

The rearrangement uses TRBV10-2 and TRBJ1-3; D not resolved. Per the germline V gene, CDR1 is WSHSY and CDR2 is SAAADI. Trimming pared 7 bases from V and 4 bases from J, leaving 8 bases between. This CDR3 spans 12 amino acids. CDR3 residues: CASTDSGNTIYF. Here the CDR3 DNA reads TGCGCCAGCACCGATAGCGGAAACACCATATATTTT.

As regards this clone: The same CDR3 can be traced to other DNA sequences in this sample. The chain carries TRBV7-3 and TRBJ1-1; 11 nucleotides match TRBD1. V gave up 2 bases and J gave up 4 bases; unmatched junction bases: 3. The CDR3 spans 15 residues. In germline, CDR1 is SGHTA, CDR2 FQGTGA. This CDR3 is CASSLAGQGGTEAFF. CDR3 bases: TGTGCCAGCAGCTTAGCGGGACAGGGGGGCACTGAAGCTTTCTTT.

The V gene is TRBV5-4, the J gene TRBJ2-2; D unresolved. The CDR3 covers 9 residues. Trimming pared 10 bases from V and 7 bases from J, leaving 5 bases between. CDR1 is SGHNT and CDR2 is YYREEE in the germline V gene (reference sequence). The chain's CDR3 is CAFGGELFF. CDR3 nucleotide sequence: TGTGCCTTCGGCGGGGAGCTGTTTTTT.

This clone is a singleton in its sample. This chain connects TRBV27 to TRBJ2-7; TRBD2 aligns across 12 bases. V lost 8 bases and J lost 5; bases outside the gene matches: 4. The CDR3 length is 13 residues. CDR1 is MNHEY, CDR2 SMNVEV, per germline (reference sequence). Here the CDR3 DNA reads TGTGCCAGCTGGACTAGCGGGATCCACGAGCAGTACTTC. Protein product: CASWTSGIHEQYF.

This rearrangement joins TRBV6-5 to TRBJ1-1; perhaps TRBD1 as D (5 bases). Germline V gene sequence: CDR1 MNHEY, CDR2 SVGAGI. CDR3 length: 13 amino acids. Deletions cut 2 bases from V and 4 bases from J, with 8 bases between. DNA for the CDR3: TGTGCCAGCAGTTACATAGGGGTCACTGAAGCTTTCTTT. Encoded protein: CASSYIGVTEAFF.

This chain uses TRBV18 with TRBJ1-4, with D tentatively TRBD1 (6 bases). Trimming removed 1 base at V and 5 bases at J, with 11 bases between. Germline-derived CDR1 and CDR2 are KGHSH and LQKENI. The CDR3 spans 15 residues. The CDR3 is CASSPQGTRNEKLFF. Written as DNA, the CDR3 is TGTGCCAGCTCACCACAAGGGACAAGAAATGAAAAACTGTTTTTT. The full variable domain, rest sourced from reference TRBV18 and TRBJ1-4, is NAGVMQNPRHLVRRRGQEARLRCSPMKGHSHVYWYRQLPEEGLKFMVYLQKENIIDESGMPKERFSAEFPKEGPSILRIQQVVRGDSAAYFCASSPQGTRNEKLFFGSGTQLSVL.

The chain recombines TRBV14 with TRBJ2-5; D perhaps matches TRBD2 (5 bases). This CDR3 spans 15 amino acids. From germline, CDR1 is SGHDN and CDR2 FVKESK. V lost 7 bases, J lost 2 bases, and 17 bases lay in between. CDR3 in amino acids: CASTMSREPQETQYF. CDR3 sequence (DNA): TGTGCCAGCACCATGTCCCGGGAACCTCAAGAGACCCAGTACTTC.

The genes are TRBV5-1 and TRBJ1-4; maybe TRBD1 (6 bases). The V end was cut by 2 bases, the J end by 7 bases, with 12 bases between. The CDR3 totals 14 residues. Looked up from germline, CDR1 is SGHRS and CDR2 is YFSETQ. CDR3: CASSFTRGGEKLFF. As DNA, the CDR3 is TGCGCCAGCAGCTTTACCAGGGGCGGTGAAAAACTGTTTTTT.

Written as DNA, the CDR3 is TGTGCCAGCAGCGTAGTGGGACAGACCAATGAGCAGTTCTTC. Translated, it gives CASSVVGQTNEQFF. The chain links TRBV9 to TRBJ2-1; 7 nucleotides line up with TRBD1. The junction had 3 bases not matched to a gene; V was cut back by 0 bases and J by 6 bases. CDR1 and CDR2 from the germline V gene are SGDLS and YYNGEE. This CDR3 contains 14 residues.

V gene TRBV3-1 (or the pseudogene TRBV3-2) combines with J gene TRBJ2-2, with no clear D. This CDR3 comprises 17 residues. V lost 0 bases, J lost 3 bases, and 14 bases lay in between. Per the germline V gene, CDR1 is LGHDT and CDR2 is YNNKEL (reference sequence). CDR3 sequence reads: CASSQDVPRSDTGELFF. CDR3 nucleotide sequence: TGTGCCAGCAGCCAAGACGTCCCGCGGAGCGACACCGGGGAGCTGTTTTTT.

The chain links TRBV6-5 to TRBJ2-2; no reliable D call. Per the germline V gene, CDR1 is MNHEY and CDR2 is SVGAGI. The CDR3 consists of 16 residues. Trimming left V 3 bases short and J 0 bases short, with 11 bases between. CDR3 sequence reads: CASSYLWAPNTGELFF. As DNA, the CDR3 is TGTGCCAGCAGTTATTTATGGGCCCCGAACACCGGGGAGCTGTTTTTT.

The V call is TRBV3-1 (or the pseudogene TRBV3-2), the J call TRBJ2-5; TRBD2 agrees at 8 bases. The germline gives CDR1 LGHDT, CDR2 YNNKEL (reference sequence). V lost 2 bases and J lost 7; bases outside the gene matches: 9. CDR3 length: 15 amino acids. CDR3 in amino acids: CASSQTSGVTGTQYF. CDR3 DNA sequence: TGTGCCAGCAGCCAAACTAGCGGAGTAACGGGGACCCAGTACTTC.

This chain joins TRBV6-4 and TRBJ2-7; 12 bases line up with TRBD1. The CDR3 covers 13 residues. V was pared by 6 bases and J by 5 bases, with 2 bases of the junction left unmatched. CDR1 and CDR2 from the germline V gene are MRHNA and SNTAGT. The CDR3 loop reads CASSRDRGHEQYF. CDR3 DNA sequence: TGTGCCAGCAGCCGGGACAGGGGGCACGAGCAGTACTTC.

This clone appeared once. The rearrangement joins TRBV12-5 to TRBJ2-1; 14 positions agree with TRBD2. Germline CDR1 and CDR2: LGHNT and FRNRAP. The CDR3 contains 15 residues. V was clipped by 6 bases and J by 7 bases; unmatched bases: 5. The CDR3 nucleotides read TGTGCTAGTGGCCCGGGACTAGCGGGAGTGAATGAGCAGTTCTTC. Its translation: CASGPGLAGVNEQFF.

The chain links TRBV28 to TRBJ2-1; weak D call: TRBD2 (5 bases). The CDR3 contains 16 residues. V lost 2 bases to trimming and J lost 2 bases, with 13 bases between them. Germline CDR1 and CDR2: MDHEN and SYDVKM. The CDR3 here is CASSLGSATTYNEQFF. The DNA of the CDR3 is TGTGCCAGCAGTTTAGGTAGCGCGACCACCTACAATGAGCAGTTCTTC. Filled out from reference TRBV28 and TRBJ2-1, the complete variable domain reads DVKVTQSSRYLVKRTGEKVFLECVQDMDHENMFWYRQDPGLGLRLIYFSYDVKMKEKGDIPEGYSVSREKKERFSLILESASTNQTSMYLCASSLGSATTYNEQFFGPGTRLTVL.

The chain couples TRBV9 to TRBJ2-7; 8 bases align to TRBD1. The germline V gene encodes CDR1 SGDLS and CDR2 YYNGEE. The CDR3 has 17 amino acids. V shed 4 bases, J shed 1 base, and the junction held 13 bases outside the gene matches. CDR3 in amino acids: CASSPTDRVPLSYEQYF. DNA of the CDR3: TGTGCCAGCAGCCCTACGGACAGGGTACCACTTTCCTACGAGCAGTACTTC.

This chain uses TRBV30 with TRBJ2-1; perhaps TRBD2 as D (5 bases). This CDR3 spans 15 amino acids. Germline V gives CDR1 GTSNPN, CDR2 SVGIG (reference sequence). Trimming cost V 2 bases and J 4 bases, with 15 bases left between them. The CDR3 sequence: CAWSPKSRVYNEQFF. The DNA of the CDR3 is TGTGCCTGGAGTCCAAAATCGAGGGTTTACAATGAGCAGTTCTTC.

The chain has TRBV27 and TRBJ2-2, with D tentatively TRBD1 (5 bases). The CDR3 is made up of 13 amino acids. The germline CDR1 and CDR2 sequences are MNHEY and SMNVEV (reference sequence). Trimming cost V 3 bases and J 4 bases, with 6 bases left between them. The CDR3 nucleotides are TGTGCCAGCAGTTTTCAGGGCACCGGGGAGCTGTTTTTT. Protein: CASSFQGTGELFF.

The rearrangement joins TRBV19 to TRBJ1-5; TRBD1 might be the D (5 bases). Germline loops: CDR1 LNHDA, CDR2 SQIVND (reference sequence). The CDR3 spans 16 residues. V was shortened by 3 bases and J by 0 bases, with 12 bases between the two germline ends. The CDR3 DNA sequence: TGTGCCAGTAGTATGAGACTAGGGGATAGCAATCAGCCCCAGCATTTT. Protein: CASSMRLGDSNQPQHF.

V and J are TRBV28 and TRBJ1-4; D call uncertain. The V and J ends lost 4 bases and 4 bases respectively, with 10 bases between them. Germline V gene sequence: CDR1 MDHEN, CDR2 SYDVKM. The CDR3 runs 14 residues. CDR3 sequence (DNA): TGTGCCAGCAGTTCTCCACAGATTAATGAAAAACTGTTTTTT. Protein sequence: CASSSPQINEKLFF.